A selection of T cell receptor beta chains follows, all from one sample in a study of CD8 T cells in Susac syndrome. TCRdb passed the immunoSEQ multiplex PCR reads through MiXCR, listing each CDR3 protein once. The sample has tens of thousands of distinct CDR3 sequences, around 93% seen once. The specimen sequenced was CD8+ T cells from PBMCs. The receptors were gathered from a human donor with multiple sclerosis. The CDR3 runs from the conserved cysteine through the conserved F or W. D genes are given only for firm matches. Size values are once, few and many counts, or a class for expanded clones, and some rows have none.

size	D	V	J	CDR3	DNA
NA	NA	TRBV2	TRBJ2-3	CASSVVMAPISTDTQYF	TGTGCCAGCAGTGTAGTGATGGCTCCCATTAGCACAGATACGCAGTATTTT
NA	NA	TRBV5-1	TRBJ1-2	CASSLVPHRVANYGYTF	TGCGCCAGCAGCTTGGTACCCCACAGGGTTGCTAACTATGGCTACACCTTC
NA	NA	TRBV29-1	TRBJ1-2	CSVDSGGFYGYTF	TGCAGCGTTGACTCAGGAGGATTCTATGGCTACACCTTC
NA	NA	TRBV29-1	TRBJ1-2	CSVEVGDTFPYGYTF	TGCAGCGTTGAAGTCGGGGACACCTTTCCTTATGGCTACACCTTC
once	NA	TRBV20-1	TRBJ2-7	CSANARGDFYEQYF	TGCAGTGCTAACGCCAGGGGGGACTTCTACGAGCAGTACTTC
NA	NA	TRBV15	TRBJ2-1	CATSRGEDEQFF	TGTGCCACCAGCAGAGGAGAAGATGAGCAGTTCTTC
NA	NA	TRBV6-6	TRBJ2-7	CASRPRDQPYEQYF	TGTGCCAGCAGGCCGCGGGACCAGCCCTACGAGCAGTACTTC
once	NA	TRBV9	TRBJ1-1	CASSVFGGNTEAFF	TGTGCCAGCAGCGTATTCGGGGGGAACACTGAAGCTTTCTTT
NA	NA	TRBV6-5	TRBJ2-7	CASSYLTTGYEQYF	TGTGCCAGCAGTTACTTGACCACCGGCTACGAGCAGTACTTC
NA	NA	TRBV5-6	TRBJ1-1	CASSRALLEAFF	TGTGCCAGCAGCAGGGCCTTGCTGGAAGCTTTCTTT
NA	NA	TRBV29-1	TRBJ2-7	CSASGEIPSEQYF	TGCAGCGCCTCGGGGGAGATCCCCTCCGAGCAGTACTTC
NA	TRBD2	TRBV4-3	TRBJ2-7	CASSHGGLAGAYEQYF	TGCGCCAGCAGCCACGGTGGACTAGCGGGGGCCTACGAGCAGTACTTC
NA	TRBD1	TRBV29-1	TRBJ1-2	CSVDGQGASFYGYTF	TGCAGCGTTGACGGGCAGGGGGCCTCTTTCTATGGCTACACCTTC
NA	NA	TRBV7-8	TRBJ1-5	CASSLGGYHQPQHF	TGTGCCAGCAGCCTCGGGGGTTATCATCAGCCCCAGCATTTT
once	TRBD1	TRBV30	TRBJ2-2	CAWVGRGRTGELFF	TGTGCCTGGGTTGGCAGGGGGAGAACCGGGGAGCTGTTTTTT
NA	TRBD1	TRBV28	TRBJ1-1	CASSRVQQGRGAFF	TGTGCCAGCAGTCGCGTACAACAGGGGAGGGGAGCTTTCTTT